Following are 26 T cell receptor beta chains from one sample sequenced in a study of cytomegalovirus exposure and HLA in healthy donors. A multiplex PCR was run with 60 Vbeta primers and 13 Jbeta primers. The repertoire was sequenced with immunoSEQ multiplex PCR; TCRdb's copy has only in-frame clones and lacks some. Of roughly 130,000 clones listed, approximately 81% are singletons. The specimen was PBMCs. These receptors all stem from a man younger than 35 in good health and CMV-seronegative.

The J gene is TRBJ1-6, the V gene TRBV19; D is perhaps TRBD1 (6 bases). CDR1 is LNHDA, CDR2 SQIVND, per germline (reference sequence). The CDR3 is 14 amino acids. Trimming took off 6 bases at V and 7 bases at J, with 13 bases between the two ends. The CDR3: CASRLTGGNSPLHF. The CDR3, as DNA: TGTGCCAGTAGATTGACAGGAGGAAATTCACCCCTCCACTTT.

This rearrangement joins TRBV6-5 to TRBJ1-1; no firm D call. Germline V CDR1 and CDR2: MNHEY, SVGAGI. Trimming removed 4 bases from V and 11 bases from J, with 14 bases in between. The CDR3 has 12 residues. The CDR3 DNA reads TGTGCCAGCAGTTCTCAGACCTCGAGGGCTTTCTTT. Translation: CASSSQTSRAFF.

This clone was seen only once. The CDR3 DNA follows: TGTGCCAGCTCAAAGGAGGACAGGGGGCGCAATCAGCCCCAGCATTTT. Translated, it gives CASSKEDRGRNQPQHF. The J gene is TRBJ1-5, the V gene TRBV18, with 11 bases matching TRBD1. Per the germline V gene, CDR1 is KGHSH and CDR2 is LQKENI. V trimming: 5 bases; J trimming: 2 bases; junction bases outside the gene matches: 5. The CDR3 covers 16 residues.

The chain combines TRBV30 with TRBJ2-1; TRBD2 matches 8 bases. V shed 2 bases, J shed 5 bases, and the junction held 5 bases outside the gene matches. The length of the CDR3 is 14 residues. Germline V gene data show CDR1 as GTSNPN and CDR2 as SVGIG (reference sequence). The CDR3 DNA reads as TGTGCCTGGAGTCCGGGACTAGTGAACAATGAGCAGTTCTTC. Its translation is CAWSPGLVNNEQFF.

The chain carries TRBV7-9 and TRBJ2-2, with TRBD2 matching 7 bases. The CDR3 length is 14 residues. Trimming cost V 8 bases and J 4 bases; bases outside gene matches: 7. In germline, CDR1 is SEHNR, CDR2 FQNEAQ (reference sequence). CDR3 amino acids: CASLIAGPTGELFF. CDR3 bases: TGTGCCAGCTTAATAGCGGGCCCCACCGGGGAGCTGTTTTTT.

With regard to this clone: At one end, the junction sequence differs from germline, possibly due to a read error. The gene calls are TRBV4-1 and TRBJ2-7; 7 nucleotides line up with TRBD1. Germline CDR1 and CDR2: MGHRA and YSYEKL. The CDR3 totals 16 residues. The CDR3 DNA reads as TGCGCCAGCAGCCAAGATGGATTGGGACAGTCCCCTCAAATGGACTTC. It yields the protein CASSQDGLGQSPQMDF.

The rearrangement joins TRBV6-1 to TRBJ1-1; 7 bases line up with TRBD1. CDR1 and CDR2 (germline): MNHNS, SASEGT. Germline trimming cut 10 bases from V and 3 bases from J; bases unmatched to any gene: 8. This CDR3 contains 13 residues. The chain's CDR3 is CATTRGVHTEAFF. CDR3 DNA: TGTGCCACCACCAGGGGGGTCCACACTGAAGCTTTCTTT.

The V and J genes are TRBV19 and TRBJ1-1; unclear D gene. Germline lookup yields CDR1 LNHDA and CDR2 SQIVND (reference sequence). With 7 bases removed from V and 4 bases from J, the gap between germline ends came to 7 bases. The CDR3 consists of 11 residues. The CDR3, as DNA: TGTGCCAGTACCCTGTCCACTGAAGCTTTCTTT. Translating it yields CASTLSTEAFF.

V gene TRBV28 combines with J gene TRBJ1-5; TRBD1 matches 7 bases. This CDR3 comprises 15 residues. The germline CDR1 and CDR2 sequences are MDHEN and SYDVKM. Trimming took 7 bases from V and 0 from J; bases not matched to a gene: 6. The CDR3 region has the DNA TGTGCCAGCATGAGGGGGCGAGGTAGCAATCAGCCCCAGCATTTT. Residues: CASMRGRGSNQPQHF.

V is TRBV2 and J is TRBJ1-1, with D possibly matching TRBD1 (6 bases). The V and J ends lost 8 bases and 4 bases respectively, with 17 bases between them. The V gene's germline CDR1 is SNHLY and CDR2 FYNNEI. The CDR3 runs 14 residues. The CDR3 here is CASVGYREVTEAFF. The CDR3 region has the DNA TGTGCCAGCGTTGGATACAGGGAAGTCACTGAAGCTTTCTTT.

The chain uses TRBV5-1 and TRBJ1-1; 8 positions agree with TRBD1. Germline trimming cut 2 bases from V and 4 bases from J; bases unmatched to any gene: 7. There are 15 residues in the CDR3. Germline V CDR1 and CDR2: SGHRS, YFSETQ. The CDR3 spells CASSFRTGKSTEAFF. CDR3 in DNA: TGCGCCAGCAGCTTCAGGACAGGGAAGAGCACTGAAGCTTTCTTT.

The gene calls are TRBV7-3 and TRBJ1-1, with TRBD1 as a possible D gene (6 bases). CDR1 and CDR2 (germline): SGHTA, FQGTGA. The CDR3 extends over 13 amino acids. Trimming cost V 10 bases and J 1 base, with 13 bases left between them. As DNA, the CDR3 is TGTGCCACCAGTAGAGGGGGGAACACTGAAGCTTTCTTT. Translating gives CATSRGGNTEAFF.

This clone has more than one count but fewer than ten. V is TRBV7-2 and J is TRBJ1-4; 7 bases are shared with TRBD1. The germline CDR1 and CDR2 sequences are SGHTA and FQGNSA. V lost 4 bases and J lost 7; bases outside the gene matches: 9. The CDR3 sequence is 15 residues long. The DNA of the CDR3 is TGTGCCAGCAGCTCGAGACAGGGTGAGGGTGAAAAACTGTTTTTT. It codes for CASSSRQGEGEKLFF.

The chain joins TRBV11-1 to TRBJ1-6; 8 bases fit TRBD1. CDR1 and CDR2 from the germline V gene are SGHAT and FQDESV (reference sequence). The J segment lost 9 bases and the V segment lost 1 base, leaving 8 bases of the junction unmatched. The CDR3 is 16 residues long. The CDR3 region is CASSLEGTGPVSPLHF. The CDR3 DNA reads as TGTGCCAGCAGCTTAGAAGGGACAGGCCCCGTTTCACCCCTCCACTTT.

The rearrangement links TRBV10-2 to TRBJ2-5, with 10 bases identical to TRBD2. The closer fit of TRBJ2-7 to the DNA end suggests the J call may be wrong. Germline lookup yields CDR1 WSHSY and CDR2 SAAADI. The CDR3 spans 17 residues. CDR3 region: CASSDSSGGASRYEQYF. CDR3 nucleotides: TGCGCCAGCAGTGATTCCAGCGGGGGGGCTTCGCGGTACGAGCAGTACTTC.

The chain carries TRBV6-1 and TRBJ1-2; tentatively, D is TRBD1 (6 bases). V was pared by 2 bases and J by 10 bases, with 17 bases between. The CDR3 length is 14 residues. Germline CDR1 MNHNS, CDR2 SASEGT. The chain's CDR3 is CASSEIGGRSVYTF. The CDR3 region has the DNA TGTGCCAGCAGTGAAATCGGGGGGCGAAGCGTCTACACCTTC.

The rearrangement uses TRBV9 and TRBJ2-3; D ambiguous. This CDR3 comprises 14 residues. V shed 0 bases and J shed 2 bases, with 7 bases lying between them. CDR1 SGDLS and CDR2 YYNGEE come from the germline V gene. CDR3 in amino acids: CASSVAESTDTQYF. The DNA for the CDR3 is TGTGCCAGCAGCGTAGCGGAGTCCACAGATACGCAGTATTTT. Full variable domain (outside the CDR3, taken from reference TRBV9 and TRBJ2-3): DSGVTQTPKHLITATGQRVTLRCSPRSGDLSVYWYQQSLDQGLQFLIQYYNGEERAKGNILERFSAQQFPDLHSELNLSSLELGDSALYFCASSVAESTDTQYFGPGTRLTVL.

The rearrangement joins TRBV9 to TRBJ2-3; 12 bases are a match to TRBD2. Germline CDR1 and CDR2: SGDLS and YYNGEE. The CDR3 totals 19 residues. With 4 bases clipped from V and 2 bases from J, the junction kept 14 bases outside the gene matches. The CDR3 nucleotides are TGTGCCAGCAGCTCCGGGGGAGGAGGACTAGCGGGGACCACAGATACGCAGTATTTT. As protein: CASSSGGGGLAGTTDTQYF.

This chain uses TRBV5-1 with TRBJ1-1, with a possible D match to TRBD1 (6 bases). The CDR3 extends over 17 amino acids. Germline CDR1 reads SGHRS; CDR2 reads YFSETQ. The germline V and J ends were trimmed by 0 bases and 1 base, with 16 bases remaining between them. The CDR3: CASSLVRLGTKNTEAFF. The CDR3 nucleotides are TGCGCCAGCAGCTTGGTTAGGCTTGGGACAAAGAACACTGAAGCTTTCTTT. Full variable domain (remainder filled in from reference TRBV5-1 and TRBJ1-1): KAGVTQTPRYLIKTRGQQVTLSCSPISGHRSVSWYQQTPGQGLQFLFEYFSETQRNKGNFPGRFSGRQFSNSRSEMNVSTLELGDSALYLCASSLVRLGTKNTEAFFGQGTRLTVV.

V gene TRBV9 combines with J gene TRBJ1-1; tentatively, D is TRBD1 (5 bases). Trimming removed 4 bases at V and 1 base at J, with 14 bases between. This CDR3 is 15 amino acids long. CDR1 and CDR2 (germline): SGDLS, YYNGEE. For the CDR3, the DNA is TGTGCCAGCAGCCCAGGGTACAGAGAGAACACTGAAGCTTTCTTT. Protein product: CASSPGYRENTEAFF.

V is TRBV4-1 and J is TRBJ2-1, with a possible D match to TRBD1 (6 bases). The germline V and J ends were trimmed by 2 bases and 8 bases, with 16 bases remaining between them. CDR3 length equals 15 residues. CDR1 and CDR2 from the germline V gene are MGHRA and YSYEKL. The CDR3 here is CASSQYRDSRDEQFF. DNA for the CDR3: TGCGCCAGCAGCCAATACAGGGATAGTCGCGATGAGCAGTTCTTC.

The gene calls are TRBV7-8 and TRBJ1-5; TRBD1 matches 8 bases. The CDR3 contains 14 residues. Germline V lookup: CDR1 SGHVS, CDR2 FQNEAQ. Losses at the gene ends were 5 bases for V and 4 bases for J; bases not matched to a gene: 4. The CDR3 sequence: CASSPGGRNQPQHF. The CDR3 nucleotides read TGTGCCAGCAGCCCAGGGGGCCGGAATCAGCCCCAGCATTTT.

The chain employs TRBV19 and TRBJ2-5; no clear D gene. Per the germline V gene, CDR1 is LNHDA and CDR2 is SQIVND (reference sequence). This CDR3 has 13 amino acids. The V end was cut by 1 base, the J end by 5 bases, with 8 bases between. The CDR3: CASSIVYVETQYF. The DNA of the CDR3 is TGTGCCAGTAGTATAGTATATGTTGAGACCCAGTACTTC. The complete variable domain, with remaining parts taken from reference TRBV19 and TRBJ2-5, reads DGGITQSPKYLFRKEGQNVTLSCEQNLNHDAMYWYRQDPGQGLRLIYYSQIVNDFQKGDIAEGYSVSREKKESFPLTVTSAQKNPTAFYLCASSIVYVETQYFGPGTRLLVL.

The chain employs TRBV6-5 and TRBJ1-2, with D perhaps matching TRBD1 (5 bases). The CDR3 covers 14 residues. Germline CDR1 MNHEY, CDR2 SVGAGI. The germline V and J ends were trimmed by 5 bases and 7 bases, with 17 bases remaining between them. The CDR3 protein is CASSTDLGPGGYTF. The CDR3 DNA sequence: TGTGCCAGCAGTACCGACCTGGGGCCGGGTGGCTACACCTTC.

The genes are TRBV7-2 and TRBJ2-1; TRBD1 aligns across 11 bases. V trimming: 4 bases; J trimming: 7 bases; junction bases outside the gene matches: 9. The CDR3 has 16 residues. CDR1 is SGHTA and CDR2 is FQGNSA in the germline V gene. The CDR3 region is CASSSRDRGILNEQFF. The CDR3 DNA follows: TGTGCCAGCAGCTCCAGGGACAGGGGGATTTTAAATGAGCAGTTCTTC.

This clone was detected only once. The chain couples TRBV25-1 to TRBJ1-3; D is uncertain. CDR1 MGHDK and CDR2 SYGVNS come from the germline V gene. The CDR3 length is 13 residues. V lost 6 bases and J 5 bases, leaving 11 bases between the germline ends. The chain's CDR3 is CASREPPRNTIYF. The CDR3 DNA sequence: TGTGCCAGCAGGGAGCCCCCGCGAAACACCATATATTTT.